This TCR beta chain appears in the sequencing data of a study of control samples from healthy donors and cancer patients (dated by TCRdb to about 2020). The library relied on the immunoSEQ multiplex PCR assay. TCRdb limited this immuneACCESS table to in-frame rearrangements with V and J called. A share of clones is missing; checked studies link under half to unresolved V genes, and the rest is unexplained. This sample holds approximately 160,000 clones; 80% to 95% were observed only once. The ten largest account for 0.68% of the sample. For this clone: Its target antigen remains unknown. One base away there is no much larger clone; base qualities are not given.

The V end loses 5 bases and the J end loses 7 bases, and a stretch of 14 bases separates them. From the germline V gene (reference sequence), CDR1 is MNHEY and CDR2 is SMNVEV. Its CDR3 holds 13 amino acids, cysteine through phenylalanine. Of the read, only the CDR3 DNA is kept; its 39 bases are in frame from base 1. The receptor's source is a woman aged 30 to 39 in good health. Sequenced input: blood. The chain joins TRBV27 to TRBJ1-2; a tentative D call is TRBD1 (5 bases match). The CDR3 is CASSNAGASGYTF. The sequence in DNA is TGTGCCAGCAGTAACGCCGGGGCTAGTGGCTACACCTTC.